Detailed here is one T cell receptor (beta chain). Antigen unknown. This sample was included in a study of neoadjuvant nivolumab and ipilimumab in lung cancer. The overall study: The combination arm added day-1 ipilimumab 1 mg/kg to nivolumab 3 mg/kg on days 1, 15, 29.

Sequenced by immunoSEQ multiplex PCR; TCRdb stores in-frame clones only, minus some. The sample comprises 30,000 to 45,000 clones, about 91% of which are singletons, and approximately 3.4% rests with the top ten. Findings and caveats of the study: Compared with tumor-adjacent uninvolved lung, resected tumors showed greater richness and clonality.

CDR1 is SNHLY, CDR2 FYNNEI, per germline. The CDR3 spans 15 residues. Trimming shortened V by 7 bases and J by 0 bases, and 15 bases separated the two germline ends. Sample: peripheral blood, taken before neoadjuvant nivolumab, alone or with ipilimumab. The sequence was obtained from an adult with non-small cell lung cancer. The chain couples TRBV2 to TRBJ1-2; D uncertain. CDR3 nucleotide sequence: TGTGCCAGCATTTTCCTTGAGGAAGCTAACTATGGCTACACCTTC. This encodes CASIFLEEANYGYTF.